Listed below are T cell receptor beta chains from one sample, sequenced in a study of CDR3 diversity in severe acne. A single record per CDR3 protein comes from TCRdb applying MiXCR to the PCR reads. The data hold approximately 80,000 distinct CDR3 sequences, with around 49% observed a single time. The sample comprised blood. These receptors were taken from a male donor in good health, without acne. CDR3s include the opening cysteine and the closing phenylalanine or tryptophan. A D gene is named only where the DNA matches it firmly. Some rows mark clone size as missing; the rest say once, few, many or name a class of expanded clone.

TRBV29-1,TRBJ1-1,.,few,TGCAGCGTTGACAACCCCGGAGGCACTGAAGCTTTCTTT,CSVDNPGGTEAFF
TRBV7-2,TRBJ1-3,.,few,TGTGCCAGCAGTAACAGCGTTGCTGGAAACACCATATATTTT,CASSNSVAGNTIYF
TRBV25-1,TRBJ1-1,.,once,TGTGCCAGCAGTCCAGGGTGGGACACTGAAGCTTTCTTT,CASSPGWDTEAFF
TRBV24-1,TRBJ1-2,.,.,.,CATFTTGGTEAFFGYTF
TRBV9,TRBJ2-5,TRBD2,.,TGTGCCAGCAGCGTAGGGGCTAGCGGTCCCCAAGAGACCCAGTACTTC,CASSVGASGPQETQYF
TRBV7-2,TRBJ2-3,TRBD1,medium-sized,TGTGCCAGCAGCGGCCGGGACAGCTTCACAGATACGCAGTATTTT,CASSGRDSFTDTQYF
TRBV13,TRBJ1-1,.,many,TGTGCCAGCGTTCCTAGCACGTCGACTGAAGCTTTCTTT,CASVPSTSTEAFF
TRBV7-9,TRBJ1-2,.,.,TGTGCCGCTCCCACCCCGAAAGGATTCCTGGGGGCTGGCTACACCTTC,CAAPTPKGFLGAGYTF
TRBV24-1,TRBJ2-5,TRBD1,.,TGTGCCACCAGTGATTTGCGGGGGACAGGGGGCGCTTCCCAAGAGACCCAGTACTTC,CATSDLRGTGGASQETQYF
TRBV7-8,TRBJ2-2,.,.,TGTGCCAGCAGCTCGATCGGGGAGCTGTTTTTT,CASSSIGELFF
TRBV25-1,TRBJ1-6,.,.,TGTGCCAGCGGGGGGACCAATAATTCACCCCTCCACTTT,CASGGTNNSPLHF
TRBV6-5,TRBJ1-2,.,.,TGTGCCAGCAGCCCCACGGGACGTTTTGGCTACACCTTC,CASSPTGRFGYTF
TRBV5-5,TRBJ2-6,TRBD1,.,TGTGCCAGCAGCTTGTCAGGGGGCGTAAGGGCCAACGTCCTGACTTTC,CASSLSGGVRANVLTF
TRBV11-3,TRBJ1-4,.,.,TGTGCCAGCAGCCCGGACGAGTCCTACAATGAAAAACTGTTTTTT,CASSPDESYNEKLFF
TRBV7-8,TRBJ1-2,.,few,TGTGCCAGCAGCCATACCCCTACTAACTATGGCTACACCTTC,CASSHTPTNYGYTF